This TCR beta chain was sequenced for a study of blood T cell repertoires in COVID-19. Background on the study: Specimens from acute and convalescent COVID-19 originated in the United States, Italy and Spain. Sample material is recorded as cDNA or gDNA derived from T cells, B-cell-depleted T cells, or PBMCs.

As processed by the authors: Estimation of nucleated cell counts relied on the amplification of reference gene primers. Only in-frame clones appear in the TCRdb table, and some are missing; sequencing was by immunoSEQ multiplex PCR. V and J calls plus clone size are reproduced from that table; the DNA served to infer D and trimming. This table has about 190,000 clones, around 84% appearing once. Trimming removed 2 bases from V and 6 bases from J, with 13 bases in between. CDR3 length equals 15 residues. Per germline, CDR1 KGHSH and CDR2 LQKENI. Sequenced material: peripheral blood. This sequence was found in a human donor in a cohort sampled during active COVID-19. The chain uses TRBV18 and TRBJ2-2, with D maybe TRBD2 (6 bases). The CDR3 coding sequence is TGTGCCAGCTCACCATGGGGAGGAGGAGCCGGGGAGCTGTTTTTT. Amino acids: CASSPWGGGAGELFF.